Presented here are 25 T cell receptor beta chains from one specimen sequenced in a study of T cells after yellow fever vaccination (dated by TCRdb to the late 2010s). The sample's treatment or condition label, in plain terms: live attenuated yellow fever vaccine strain. The method was 5' RACE. TCRdb names Illumina HiSeq 2500 as the instrument used. TCRdb reprocessed the public reads (quality trimming at Q25 with fastp, clone calling with MiXCR) and kept in-frame beta chains. CDR3 protein duplicates are merged, each entry listing the most common genes and DNA. The table for this sample lists about 360,000 distinct CDR3 sequences; roughly 6.1% of them were counted only once. About 15% of the sample is held by the ten biggest clonotypes. Sequences were derived from PBMCs, sampled 5 days after the yellow fever booster vaccination. The receptor set was obtained from a man aged 25-40 years who received the YFV17D yellow fever vaccine.

The chain has TRBV7-6 and TRBJ2-1; TRBD2 is a possible D gene (5 bases). This CDR3 is 18 amino acids long. Germline V gives CDR1 SGHVS, CDR2 FNYEAQ. Trimming stripped 1 base from V and 2 bases from J, with 18 bases between. CDR3 in amino acids: CASSLGILAAAPYNEQFF. DNA for the CDR3: TGTGCCAGCAGCTTAGGAATTCTAGCCGCGGCCCCCTACAATGAGCAGTTCTTC.

This clonotype was recorded many times. The chain joins TRBV7-8 to TRBJ2-3; D perhaps matches TRBD2 (5 bases). This CDR3 comprises 13 residues. Trimming removed 3 bases at V and 5 bases at J, with 9 bases between. Germline CDR1 SGHVS, CDR2 FQNEAQ. CDR3: CASSLRERDTQYF. As DNA, the CDR3 is TGTGCCAGCAGCTTGAGGGAGAGAGATACGCAGTATTTT.

This clonotype was counted ten times or more. V gene TRBV5-1 combines with J gene TRBJ1-1; no clear D gene. V lost 0 bases to trimming and J lost 0 bases, with 6 bases between them. CDR1 is SGHRS and CDR2 is YFSETQ in the germline V gene. The CDR3 runs 14 residues. As DNA, the CDR3 is TGCGCCAGCAGCTTGGATGGGATGAACACTGAAGCTTTCTTT. This translates into CASSLDGMNTEAFF.

The gene calls are TRBV5-1 and TRBJ1-2; 8 bases align to TRBD1. Germline V lookup: CDR1 SGHRS, CDR2 YFSETQ. V trimming: 0 bases; J trimming: 4 bases; junction bases outside the gene matches: 5. The CDR3 spans 15 residues. The CDR3 DNA reads as TGCGCCAGCAGCTTGGATACAGGGGGGCCCTATGGCTACACCTTC. As protein: CASSLDTGGPYGYTF.

This clonotype was counted a few times. This chain connects TRBV18 to TRBJ2-5; the D is unclear. Per germline, CDR1 KGHSH and CDR2 LQKENI. Trimming cost V 1 base and J 4 bases, with 13 bases left between them. The CDR3 length is 15 residues. CDR3 residues: CASSPQAHDVETQYF. CDR3 DNA sequence: TGTGCCAGCTCACCACAGGCTCATGATGTAGAGACCCAGTACTTC.

This clonotype was observed many times. V gene TRBV4-2 combines with J gene TRBJ2-2, with 7 positions matching TRBD1. CDR1 is LGHNA, CDR2 YNFKEQ, per germline. V lost 0 bases to trimming and J lost 2 bases; unmatched junction nucleotides: 3. The CDR3 sequence is 16 residues long. The CDR3 DNA follows: TGTGCCAGCAGCCAAGACCAGGGGGTTAACACCGGGGAGCTGTTTTTT. Protein: CASSQDQGVNTGELFF.

This sequence joins TRBV5-5 and TRBJ1-5; 7 nucleotides match TRBD1. The germline V gene encodes CDR1 SGHKS and CDR2 YYEKEE (reference sequence). The J segment lost 11 bases and the V segment lost 0 bases, leaving 8 bases of the junction unmatched. CDR3 length: 14 residues. Here the CDR3 reads CASSLARGHEAQHF. The CDR3, as DNA: TGTGCCAGCAGCTTGGCAAGGGGGCATGAGGCCCAGCATTTT.

This clonotype came up a few times. The gene calls are TRBV30 and TRBJ1-2, with 9 bases matching TRBD1. After removal of 5 bases from V and 4 bases from J, the junction contained 8 bases not matched to a gene. Germline CDR1 GTSNPN, CDR2 SVGIG (reference sequence). CDR3 size: 14 residues. CDR3 protein: CAWSPDRGLYGYTF. Written as DNA, the CDR3 is TGTGCCTGGTCCCCGGACAGGGGACTCTATGGCTACACCTTC. The entire variable domain, with the rest obtained from reference TRBV30 and TRBJ1-2, is as follows: SQTIHQWPATLVQPVGSPLSLECTVEGTSNPNLYWYRQAAGRGLQLLFYSVGIGQISSEVPQNLSASRPQDRQFILSSKKLLLSDSGFYLCAWSPDRGLYGYTFGSGTRLTVV.

This clonotype was seen a few times. The J gene is TRBJ2-7, the V gene TRBV6-5; 7 nucleotides agree with TRBD2. The germline V gene encodes CDR1 MNHEY and CDR2 SVGAGI. The CDR3 runs 13 residues. V dropped 0 bases and J dropped 10; count of bases not matched to a gene: 6. The CDR3 DNA reads TGTGCCAGCAGTTACTCGACCGCGGGAGCCCAGTACTTC. This codes for CASSYSTAGAQYF.

This clonotype has ten or more counts. This chain uses TRBV6-5 with TRBJ2-7; 7 bases match TRBD1. This CDR3 region has 16 residues. CDR1 MNHEY and CDR2 SVGAGI come from the germline V gene. The V gene end was trimmed by 0 bases and the J gene end by 2 bases; junction bases not matched to a gene: 7. Here the CDR3 reads CASSYSTGARTYEQYF. In nucleotides, the CDR3 is TGTGCCAGCAGTTACTCAACAGGGGCAAGGACCTACGAGCAGTACTTC.

The DNA for the CDR3 is TGTGCCAGCAGTTACTCGAGTTCCTCTGGGGCCAACGTCCTGACTTTC. Amino acid sequence: CASSYSSSSGANVLTF. The rearrangement joins TRBV6-5 to TRBJ2-6; D is undetermined. V lost 0 bases, J lost 0 bases, and 6 bases lay in between. Germline-derived CDR1 and CDR2 are MNHEY and SVGAGI. The CDR3 totals 16 residues.

This clonotype was counted at least ten times. The CDR3 DNA is TGTGCCGCAGGGCTAGGCGCCTACAATGAGCAGTTCTTC. Amino acids: CAAGLGAYNEQFF. V is TRBV25-1 and J is TRBJ2-1; D possibly corresponds to TRBD1 (5 bases). V dropped 11 bases and J dropped 2 bases, with 13 bases sitting between them. Germline V gives CDR1 MGHDK, CDR2 SYGVNS. The CDR3 totals 13 residues.

The sample holds a few counts of this clonotype. V is TRBV7-2 and J is TRBJ2-7, with D perhaps matching TRBD2 (6 bases). The germline CDR1 and CDR2 sequences are SGHTA and FQGNSA. The V and J ends lost 5 bases and 0 bases respectively, with 14 bases between them. The CDR3 consists of 15 residues. The CDR3 protein is CASSGGLALSYEQYF. The CDR3 region has the DNA TGTGCCAGCAGCGGGGGACTCGCCCTCTCCTACGAGCAGTACTTC.

The rearrangement joins TRBV7-2 to TRBJ2-7; 13 bases align to TRBD2. This CDR3 has 15 residues. V lost 4 bases, J lost 4 bases, and 4 bases stayed unmatched. Germline V CDR1 and CDR2: SGHTA, FQGNSA. Here the CDR3 DNA reads TGTGCCAGCAGCTCCCAACTAGCGGGAGGGTACGAGCAGTACTTC. Translating it yields CASSSQLAGGYEQYF.

This clonotype was seen repeatedly, ten times or more. This chain joins TRBV7-2 and TRBJ2-1; D perhaps matches TRBD1 (7 bases). V shed 5 bases and J shed 15 bases, with 26 bases lying between them. Germline values: CDR1 SGHTA, CDR2 FQGNSA. The CDR3 has 15 amino acids. CDR3 loop: CASSLSNVPGGTVFF. CDR3 DNA sequence: TGTGCCAGCAGCCTCTCTAATGTCCCGGGCGGGACAGTGTTCTTC.

This clonotype was seen many times. This sequence joins TRBV6-6 and TRBJ2-7; D call uncertain. CDR1 and CDR2 (germline): MNHNY, SVGAGI (reference sequence). The CDR3 spans 12 residues. V was pared by 4 bases and J by 9 bases, with 13 bases between. CDR3 sequence (DNA): TGTGCCAGCAGTTCATCAGAGGAGCGGCAGTACTTC. Its protein product is CASSSSEERQYF.

In this sample, this clonotype turned up many times. This rearrangement joins TRBV20-1 to TRBJ1-2, with D perhaps TRBD1 (6 bases). This CDR3 is 13 amino acids long. The germline V and J ends were trimmed by 3 bases and 6 bases, with 14 bases remaining between them. CDR1 and CDR2 (germline): DFQATT, SNEGSKA (reference sequence). The CDR3 here is CSASLGGLDGYTF. CDR3 nucleotides: TGCAGTGCTAGTTTAGGGGGTTTGGATGGCTACACCTTC.

In its sample, this clonotype was seen a few times. This rearrangement joins TRBV14 to TRBJ2-1; no clear D. Trimming pared 1 base from V and 3 bases from J, leaving 7 bases between. Germline CDR1 and CDR2: SGHDN and FVKESK. There are 14 residues in the CDR3. The CDR3 sequence is CASSQGPLYNEQFF. The CDR3 DNA follows: TGTGCCAGCAGCCAAGGTCCCCTCTACAATGAGCAGTTCTTC. The full variable domain, its missing parts supplied by reference TRBV14 and TRBJ2-1, is EAGVTQFPSHSVIEKGQTVTLRCDPISGHDNLYWYRRVMGKEIKFLLHFVKESKQDESGMPNNRFLAERTGGTYSTLKVQPAELEDSGVYFCASSQGPLYNEQFFGPGTRLTVL.

This rearrangement joins TRBV12-3 or TRBV12-4 to TRBJ2-5, with 11 bases aligning to TRBD1. Trimming at V came to 1 base and at J to 3 bases, leaving 10 bases not matched to a gene. The length of the CDR3 is 18 residues. In nucleotides, the CDR3 is TGTGCCAGCAGTTTAGTTGGACAGGGGGCCGCCATGAAAGAGACCCAGTACTTC. It codes for CASSLVGQGAAMKETQYF.

In this sample, this clonotype turned up a few times. V is TRBV6-4 and J is TRBJ2-4, with 8 bases fitting TRBD2. CDR1 MRHNA and CDR2 SNTAGT come from the germline V gene. After removal of 3 bases from V and 2 bases from J, the junction contained 6 bases not matched to a gene. This CDR3 comprises 16 residues. CDR3 DNA: TGTGCCAGCAGTGATCCAAGCGGGAGACCCAAAAACATTCAGTACTTC. It is translated as CASSDPSGRPKNIQYF.

The chain links TRBV7-3 to TRBJ2-5, with TRBD2 as a possible D gene (6 bases). Trimming left V 8 bases short and J 5 bases short, with 15 bases between. Germline CDR1 is SGHTA and CDR2 is FQGTGA. The CDR3 totals 13 residues. CDR3 coding DNA: TGTGCCAGCTCAGGAGGGCCCTGGGAGACCCAGTACTTC. Translated: CASSGGPWETQYF.

This clonotype was picked up many times. This chain links TRBV6-5 with TRBJ2-3; D is undetermined. The ends were cut back, 6 bases at V and 2 bases at J, with 9 bases in the middle. This CDR3 is built from 13 residues. In germline, CDR1 is MNHEY, CDR2 SVGAGI. CDR3 loop: CASRQMSTDTQYF. The CDR3 DNA is TGTGCCAGCAGGCAGATGTCCACAGATACGCAGTATTTT.

J is TRBJ2-1 and V is TRBV28; 16 bases line up with TRBD2. This CDR3 spans 17 amino acids. The germline CDR1 and CDR2 sequences are MDHEN and SYDVKM. The ends lost 7 bases at V and 8 bases at J; junction bases unmatched: 11. CDR3 DNA: TGTGCCAGCATACCCGGGACTAGCGGGAGGGCCGTCGATGAGCAGTTCTTC. It yields the protein CASIPGTSGRAVDEQFF.

In its sample, this clonotype was seen many times. The chain joins TRBV7-9 to TRBJ2-5; D gene ambiguous. The CDR3 is 10 amino acids. Per the germline V gene, CDR1 is SEHNR and CDR2 is FQNEAQ (reference sequence). V lost 1 base, J lost 9 bases, and 3 bases lay in between. DNA of the CDR3: TGTGCCAGCAGCTTAGGGGCCCAGTACTTC. This codes for CASSLGAQYF.

This clonotype was seen repeatedly, ten times or more. The chain employs TRBV4-3 and TRBJ2-3, with D hard to call. This CDR3 contains 14 residues. V lost 4 bases and J lost 2, with 10 bases in between. Germline CDR1 LGHNA, CDR2 YSLEER. The CDR3 nucleotides read TGCGCCAGCAGCCCCCAGCGCTCCACAGATACGCAGTATTTT. Translation gives CASSPQRSTDTQYF.